Shown below are 2 T cell receptor beta chains from a single sample sequenced in a study of blood T cell repertoires in COVID-19. Clones were read by immunoSEQ multiplex PCR, and TCRdb kept only the in-frame ones, dropping some. The data hold fewer than 150,000 clones, with about 72% observed a single time. Sequenced sample: peripheral blood. All receptors derive from a man aged 55 to 70 who had recovered from COVID-19.

The rearrangement uses TRBV5-5 and TRBJ2-7; 13 bases agree with TRBD2. The length of the CDR3 is 15 residues. Germline-derived CDR1 and CDR2 are SGHKS and YYEKEE (reference sequence). V trimming: 6 bases; J trimming: 4 bases; junction bases outside the gene matches: 7. The CDR3 DNA sequence: TGTGCCAGCAACCTGGGACTAGCGGGACTGTACGAGCAGTACTTC. It specifies CASNLGLAGLYEQYF.

J is TRBJ2-5 and V is TRBV10-3; 7 bases agree with TRBD1. This CDR3 spans 12 amino acids. J was trimmed by 4 bases and V by 4 bases; bases with no gene match: 0. CDR1 ENHRY and CDR2 SYGVKD come from the germline V gene. The CDR3 protein is CAISAGGETQYF. The CDR3, as DNA: TGTGCCATCAGTGCAGGGGGAGAGACCCAGTACTTC.